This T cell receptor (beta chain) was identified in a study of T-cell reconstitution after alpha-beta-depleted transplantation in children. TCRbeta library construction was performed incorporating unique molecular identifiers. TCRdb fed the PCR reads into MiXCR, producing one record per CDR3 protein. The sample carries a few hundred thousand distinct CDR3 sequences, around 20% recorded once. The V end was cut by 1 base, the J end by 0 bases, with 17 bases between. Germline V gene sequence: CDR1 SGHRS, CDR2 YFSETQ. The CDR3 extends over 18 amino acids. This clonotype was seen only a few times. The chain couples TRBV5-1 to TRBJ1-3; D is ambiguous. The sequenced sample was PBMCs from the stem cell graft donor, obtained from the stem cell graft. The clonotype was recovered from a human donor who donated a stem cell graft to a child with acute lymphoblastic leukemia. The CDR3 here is CASSLLSYRRGSGNTIYF. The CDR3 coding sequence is TGCGCCAGCAGCTTGCTTTCATACAGACGCGGCTCTGGAAACACCATATATTTT.